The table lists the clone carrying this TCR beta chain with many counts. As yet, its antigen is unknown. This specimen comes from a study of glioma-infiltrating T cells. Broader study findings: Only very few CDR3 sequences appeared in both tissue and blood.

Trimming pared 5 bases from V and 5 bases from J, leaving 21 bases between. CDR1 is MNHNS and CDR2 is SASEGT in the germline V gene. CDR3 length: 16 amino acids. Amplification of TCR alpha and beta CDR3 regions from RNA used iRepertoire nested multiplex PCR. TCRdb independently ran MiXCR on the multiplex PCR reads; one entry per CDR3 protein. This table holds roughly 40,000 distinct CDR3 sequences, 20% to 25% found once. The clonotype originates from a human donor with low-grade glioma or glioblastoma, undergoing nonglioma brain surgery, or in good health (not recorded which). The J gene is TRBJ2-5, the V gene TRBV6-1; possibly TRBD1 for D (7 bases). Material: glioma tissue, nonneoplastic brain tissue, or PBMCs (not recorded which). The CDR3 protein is CASSPLGRTGTETQYF. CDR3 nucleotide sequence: TGTGCCAGCAGTCCTTTGGGGAGGACAGGAACGGAGACCCAGTACTTC.